This TCR beta chain comes out of a study of T cell responses to AZD1222 COVID-19 vaccine. Trimming cost V 1 base and J 7 bases; bases outside gene matches: 2. Germline V lookup: CDR1 SGHAT, CDR2 FQNNGV. The CDR3 consists of 13 residues. Profiled with immunoSEQ multiplex PCR; TCRdb holds only in-frame clones, not every one. The sample gives 60,000 to 95,000 clones, about nine tenths of which show up once; roughly 18% is in the top ten. This material consisted of peripheral blood, taken 28 days after the second AZD1222 dose. This clonotype was sampled from an adult who received the AZD1222 COVID-19 vaccine. V usage is TRBV11-2 and J usage is TRBJ2-7, with 9 bases fitting TRBD2. CDR3 DNA sequence: TGTGCCAGCAGCTTAGTAGCGGGGGCAGAGCAGTACTTC. Encoded protein: CASSLVAGAEQYF.